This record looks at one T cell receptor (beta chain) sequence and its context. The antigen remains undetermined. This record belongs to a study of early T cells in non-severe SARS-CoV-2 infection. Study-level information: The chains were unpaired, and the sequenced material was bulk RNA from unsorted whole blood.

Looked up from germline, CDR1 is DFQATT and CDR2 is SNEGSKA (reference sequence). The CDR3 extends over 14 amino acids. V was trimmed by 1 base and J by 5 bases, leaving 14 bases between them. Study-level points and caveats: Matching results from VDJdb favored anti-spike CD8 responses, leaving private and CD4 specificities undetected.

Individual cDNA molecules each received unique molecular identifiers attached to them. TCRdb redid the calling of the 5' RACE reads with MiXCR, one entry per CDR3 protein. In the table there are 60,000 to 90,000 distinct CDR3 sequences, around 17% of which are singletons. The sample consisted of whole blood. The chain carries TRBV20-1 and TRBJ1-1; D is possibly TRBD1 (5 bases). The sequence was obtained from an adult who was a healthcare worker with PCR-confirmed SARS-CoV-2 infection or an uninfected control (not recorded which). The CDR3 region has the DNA TGCAGTGCTAGAGTCAGCCCCGGGGCGACTGAAGCTTTCTTT. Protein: CSARVSPGATEAFF.